Below, one T cell receptor beta chain is given with its context. The CDR3 extends over 15 amino acids. The trim removed 5 bases at V and 6 bases at J, leaving 8 bases unmatched. Germline V gives CDR1 GTSNPN, CDR2 SVGIG (reference sequence). These data belong to a study of blood T cell repertoires in COVID-19. As for the study in general: COVID-19 samples, acute and convalescent, were from the United States, Italy and Spain.

Methods used by the authors: Reference gene primer amplification gave estimated nucleated cell counts. Using immunoSEQ multiplex PCR, the repertoire was profiled, and TCRdb retains in-frame clones only, with some absent. The DNA was the basis for D and trimming; V, J and clone size are from that table. The data contain 74,000 or so clones, around nine tenths of them singletons. V and J are TRBV30 and TRBJ2-3, with 13 bases lining up with TRBD2. Material for sequencing was peripheral blood. The source is a human donor in a cohort sampled during active COVID-19. CDR3 sequence: CAWPPGLAGQDTQYF. CDR3 sequence (DNA): TGTGCCTGGCCACCGGGACTAGCGGGACAGGATACGCAGTATTTT.